Below are 30 T cell receptor beta chains sequenced from a single sample in a study of cytomegalovirus exposure and HLA in healthy donors. PCR involved 60 Vbeta and 13 Jbeta primers. TCRdb's table, derived via immunoSEQ multiplex PCR, lists solely in-frame clones and lacks some. The table lists roughly 63,000 clones, approximately 82% of them singletons, with less than 25% in the top ten. Sequenced sample: PBMCs. All receptors derive from a woman in her thirties or forties in good health and CMV-seropositive.

The rearrangement joins TRBV5-1 to TRBJ2-7; D might be TRBD1 (5 bases). The length of the CDR3 is 14 residues. The germline V gene encodes CDR1 SGHRS and CDR2 YFSETQ. The V end was cut by 0 bases, the J end by 3 bases, with 10 bases between. This CDR3 reads CASSLGAGFYEQYF. Here the CDR3 DNA reads TGCGCCAGCAGCTTGGGGGCAGGGTTCTACGAGCAGTACTTC.

In this sample, this clone turned up a few times. The chain couples TRBV2 to TRBJ1-1; D unresolved. Between the trimmed V and J ends, which lost 7 bases and 8 bases, there was a span of 17 bases. Germline lookup yields CDR1 SNHLY and CDR2 FYNNEI. This CDR3 is built from 13 residues. The CDR3 DNA is TGTGCCAGCAACACGCCCGGGTTGCGGGAAGCTTTCTTT. Translation: CASNTPGLREAFF.

The rearrangement uses TRBV14 and TRBJ2-2, with TRBD1 as a possible D gene (6 bases). Between the trimmed V and J ends, which lost 4 bases and 3 bases, there was a span of 21 bases. CDR1 and CDR2 (germline): SGHDN, FVKESK. The CDR3 consists of 18 residues. CDR3 DNA: TGTGCCAGCAGCCGCCCAACAGGGCCCGCGCGCTACACCGGGGAGCTGTTTTTT. It yields the protein CASSRPTGPARYTGELFF.

In its sample, this clone was seen a few times. The V and J genes are TRBV11-2 and TRBJ2-6; 7 nucleotides match TRBD1. Germline CDR1 is SGHAT and CDR2 is FQNNGV. Trimming cost V 7 bases and J 0 bases; bases outside gene matches: 9. This CDR3 comprises 17 residues. The CDR3 DNA follows: TGTGCCAGCACCCAGGGGGTGAGTTCCTCTGGGGCCAACGTCCTGACTTTC. Translation: CASTQGVSSSGANVLTF.

The chain is built from TRBV27 and TRBJ2-1; a weak D match, TRBD1 (6 bases). V lost 2 bases and J lost 9, with 14 bases in between. CDR1 is MNHEY and CDR2 is SMNVEV in the germline V gene (reference sequence). The CDR3 is 14 amino acids. The CDR3 loop reads CASSLLSGAGEQFF. CDR3 sequence (DNA): TGTGCCAGCAGTTTACTTTCAGGGGCGGGTGAGCAGTTCTTC.

This clone showed up just once. J is TRBJ1-5 and V is TRBV4-3, with D possibly TRBD1 on 6 matching bases. The germline gives CDR1 LGHNA, CDR2 YSLEER. This CDR3 has 15 amino acids. V gave up 0 bases and J gave up 6 bases, with 12 bases separating them. The DNA of the CDR3 is TGCGCCAGCAGCCAAGAAGGGGGTTTCCGTCAGCCCCAGCATTTT. This codes for CASSQEGGFRQPQHF.

The chain has TRBV7-2 and TRBJ2-1, with TRBD2 matching over 11 bases. Germline lookup yields CDR1 SGHTA and CDR2 FQGNSA. CDR3 length equals 16 residues. Germline trimming cut 5 bases from V and 7 bases from J; bases unmatched to any gene: 10. CDR3 bases: TGTGCCAGCAGCCATCGACTAGCGGGGATAAAGAATGAGCAGTTCTTC. Its translation is CASSHRLAGIKNEQFF.

The rearrangement joins TRBV6-5 to TRBJ2-1; the match to TRBD1 covers 7 bases. In germline, CDR1 is MNHEY, CDR2 SVGAGI. The trim removed 6 bases at V and 8 bases at J, leaving 1 base unmatched. The CDR3 totals 11 residues. CDR3 protein: CASRDRDEQFF. Here the CDR3 DNA reads TGTGCCAGCAGAGACAGGGATGAGCAGTTCTTC.

This clone has a handful of counts. The genes are TRBV5-4 and TRBJ2-3; 10 positions match TRBD1. Germline assignment: CDR1 SGHNT and CDR2 YYREEE (reference sequence). The CDR3 consists of 17 residues. Trimming at V came to 4 bases and at J to 0 bases, leaving 8 bases not matched to a gene. CDR3 sequence: CASSNGQGGPSTDTQYF. In DNA form, the CDR3 reads TGTGCCAGCAGCAACGGACAGGGGGGCCCAAGCACAGATACGCAGTATTTT.

The chain uses TRBV6-6 and TRBJ2-7; 9 bases line up with TRBD2. After removal of 8 bases from V and 0 bases from J, the junction contained 8 bases not matched to a gene. Germline CDR1 is MNHNY and CDR2 is SVGAGI (reference sequence). The CDR3 is 15 amino acids. The CDR3 coding sequence is TGTGCCAGCGACTTGGCGGGGGGGAGCTCCTACGAGCAGTACTTC. Translating gives CASDLAGGSSYEQYF.

J is TRBJ1-1 and V is TRBV5-5, with TRBD1 matching 8 bases. V shed 2 bases, J shed 1 base, and the junction held 4 bases outside the gene matches. Germline loops: CDR1 SGHKS, CDR2 YYEKEE (reference sequence). The CDR3 runs 15 residues. Here the CDR3 reads CASSFGTGPNTEAFF. CDR3 bases: TGTGCCAGCAGCTTCGGGACAGGCCCGAACACTGAAGCTTTCTTT.

The V and J genes are TRBV21-1 and TRBJ2-1; the table calls TRBD1, which could not be checked here. TRBV21-1 is noted as a pseudogene. The CDR3 has 12 residues. In DNA form, the CDR3 reads TGTGCCAGGATAGACAGGTACAATGAGCAGTTCTTC. It translates to CARIDRYNEQFF.

The rearrangement uses TRBV9 and TRBJ2-1; 10 nucleotides line up with TRBD2. Unmatched junction bases numbered 11, after V lost 4 bases and J lost 7 bases. This CDR3 spans 16 amino acids. Germline CDR1 reads SGDLS; CDR2 reads YYNGEE. The CDR3 DNA is TGTGCCAGCAGCACCCGAGCGGGGGGGCCGGGGAATGAGCAGTTCTTC. Amino acid sequence: CASSTRAGGPGNEQFF.

This clone was counted only a few times. J is TRBJ2-4 and V is TRBV30, with a tentative D call TRBD2 (6 bases). The CDR3 spans 13 residues. In germline, CDR1 is GTSNPN, CDR2 SVGIG (reference sequence). Deletions cut 2 bases from V and 10 bases from J, with 15 bases between. This CDR3 is CAWSSTLGGIQYF. The CDR3 DNA sequence: TGTGCCTGGAGTTCCACCTTGGGGGGAATTCAGTACTTC.

This chain uses TRBV13 with TRBJ2-1, with 8 bases matching TRBD2. The junction had 17 bases not matched to a gene; V was cut back by 3 bases and J by 4 bases. The CDR3 is 19 residues long. CDR1 and CDR2 (germline): PRHDT, FYEKMQ (reference sequence). CDR3 DNA: TGTGCCAGCAGCTTCGGTTTACTAGCGGCGACCTTTTCTTACAATGAGCAGTTCTTC. Translation gives CASSFGLLAATFSYNEQFF.

The rearrangement joins TRBV6-1 to TRBJ1-2; D is possibly TRBD1 (5 bases). Trimming took 2 bases from V and 8 from J, leaving 15 bases between them. The CDR3 totals 14 residues. Germline assignment: CDR1 MNHNS and CDR2 SASEGT. The CDR3 region has the DNA TGTGCCAGCAGTGAAACAGGCCGACCTGGGGGCTACACCTTC. It specifies CASSETGRPGGYTF.

The gene calls are TRBV11-3 and TRBJ1-4; possibly TRBD1 for D (5 bases). With 0 bases removed from V and 3 bases from J, the gap between germline ends came to 8 bases. Germline values: CDR1 SGHNT, CDR2 YENEEA. This CDR3 spans 15 amino acids. The CDR3 sequence is CASSLDQGANEKLFF. The CDR3, as DNA: TGTGCCAGCAGCTTAGATCAAGGGGCTAATGAAAAACTGTTTTTT.

This sequence joins TRBV5-1 and TRBJ1-2; TRBD1 might be the D (5 bases). The CDR3 contains 14 residues. Germline loops: CDR1 SGHRS, CDR2 YFSETQ. V was cut by 4 bases and J by 0 bases, with 10 bases left in between. CDR3 sequence (DNA): TGCGCCAGCAGCCCCGACAGCGCTAACTATGGCTACACCTTC. Translated: CASSPDSANYGYTF. Based on the CDR3 plus reference TRBV5-1 and TRBJ1-2, the full variable domain is KAGVTQTPRYLIKTRGQQVTLSCSPISGHRSVSWYQQTPGQGLQFLFEYFSETQRNKGNFPGRFSGRQFSNSRSEMNVSTLELGDSALYLCASSPDSANYGYTFGSGTRLTVV.

The CDR3 sequence is CASSQSGPFF. The CDR3 DNA follows: TGCGCCAGCAGTCAATCTGGGCCGTTCTTC. J is TRBJ2-1 and V is TRBV23-1; D uncertain. TRBV23-1 is recorded as an ORF, its role being uncertain. CDR3 length equals 10 residues. Trimming pared 0 bases from V and 15 bases from J, leaving 6 bases between.

The chain joins TRBV30 to TRBJ1-3, with 11 bases aligning to TRBD1. Germline CDR1 reads GTSNPN; CDR2 reads SVGIG (reference sequence). This CDR3 has 15 amino acids. The V segment lost 3 bases and the J segment 3 bases; nucleotides outside the gene matches: 4. The chain's CDR3 is CAWSAGTGGGNTIYF. CDR3 DNA: TGTGCCTGGAGCGCCGGGACAGGGGGTGGAAACACCATATATTTT. Together with reference TRBV30 and TRBJ1-3, the CDR3 gives the full variable domain: SQTIHQWPATLVQPVGSPLSLECTVEGTSNPNLYWYRQAAGRGLQLLFYSVGIGQISSEVPQNLSASRPQDRQFILSSKKLLLSDSGFYLCAWSAGTGGGNTIYFGEGSWLTVV.

This chain uses TRBV5-6 with TRBJ1-1; D is undetermined. CDR1 and CDR2 from the germline V gene are SGHDT and YYEEEE. V was trimmed by 2 bases and J by 1 base, leaving 3 bases between them. This CDR3 is 12 amino acids long. CDR3 residues: CASSFKNTEAFF. Here the CDR3 DNA reads TGTGCCAGCAGCTTCAAGAACACTGAAGCTTTCTTT. Full variable domain (missing parts from reference TRBV5-6 and TRBJ1-1): DAGVTQSPTHLIKTRGQQVTLRCSPKSGHDTVSWYQQALGQGPQFIFQYYEEEERQRGNFPDRFSGHQFPNYSSELNVNALLLGDSALYLCASSFKNTEAFFGQGTRLTVV.

This clone was recorded only once. The V call is TRBV9, the J call TRBJ2-3; TRBD2 matches 8 bases. Germline CDR1 is SGDLS and CDR2 is YYNGEE. The CDR3 runs to 14 residues. J was trimmed by 1 base and V by 7 bases; bases with no gene match: 5. The CDR3 protein is CASESGGGTDTQYF. CDR3 DNA: TGTGCCAGCGAAAGCGGGGGTGGCACAGATACGCAGTATTTT.

This clone appeared once. The chain couples TRBV9 to TRBJ2-7; 7 bases fit TRBD2. J lost 7 bases, V lost 7 bases, and 5 bases had no gene match. Germline CDR1 SGDLS, CDR2 YYNGEE. This CDR3 spans 11 amino acids. For the CDR3, the DNA is TGTGCCAGCGGCGGGGAGGGTGAGCAGTACTTC. Residues: CASGGEGEQYF.

This chain uses TRBV18 with TRBJ1-4, with TRBD1 matching over 7 bases. With 4 bases clipped from V and 6 bases from J, the junction kept 5 bases outside the gene matches. The V gene's germline CDR1 is KGHSH and CDR2 LQKENI. The CDR3 extends over 14 amino acids. The CDR3 nucleotides read TGTGCCAGCTCACTTGGGACAGTGTATGAAAAACTGTTTTTT. This gives the protein CASSLGTVYEKLFF.

The CDR3 protein is CASGQGRGNSPLHF. In DNA form, the CDR3 reads TGTGCCAGCGGCCAGGGCAGGGGGAATTCACCCCTCCACTTT. The V call is TRBV27, the J call TRBJ1-6, with 7 bases matching TRBD1. V dropped 8 bases and J dropped 7; count of bases not matched to a gene: 8. Looked up from germline, CDR1 is MNHEY and CDR2 is SMNVEV (reference sequence). The CDR3 loop spans 14 amino acids.

The rearrangement links TRBV19 to TRBJ1-2, with 7 nucleotides matching TRBD1. Trimming took 6 bases from V and 4 from J; bases not matched to a gene: 11. This CDR3 comprises 15 residues. Germline CDR1 LNHDA, CDR2 SQIVND (reference sequence). The CDR3 here is CASSWGGQAFYGYTF. The DNA of the CDR3 is TGTGCCAGTAGCTGGGGCGGACAGGCCTTCTATGGCTACACCTTC.

This clone was recorded once. The chain employs TRBV6-5 and TRBJ1-2, with TRBD1 identical over 7 bases. This CDR3 is built from 12 residues. Germline assignment: CDR1 MNHEY and CDR2 SVGAGI. J gave up 8 bases and V 6 bases, and 6 bases lay outside the gene matches. The CDR3 sequence is CASSPGGGGYTF. In DNA, the CDR3 is TGTGCCAGCAGCCCAGGGGGAGGAGGCTACACCTTC.

The chain has TRBV30 and TRBJ2-1; TRBD1 agrees at 9 bases. V dropped 7 bases and J dropped 7; count of bases not matched to a gene: 5. Looked up from germline, CDR1 is GTSNPN and CDR2 is SVGIG (reference sequence). This CDR3 has 12 residues. In DNA form, the CDR3 reads TGTGCCTACCGGGACAGGGTGAATGAGCAGTTCTTC. Translation gives CAYRDRVNEQFF.

The chain employs TRBV5-4 and TRBJ1-4, with 7 bases lining up with TRBD1. Germline V gene data show CDR1 as SGHNT and CDR2 as YYREEE (reference sequence). V trimming: 4 bases; J trimming: 6 bases; junction bases outside the gene matches: 9. The CDR3 covers 15 residues. CDR3 sequence (DNA): TGTGCCAGCAGCACCCGACAGGGTTTGGATGAAAAACTGTTTTTT. This encodes CASSTRQGLDEKLFF.

This clone was detected only a few times. The rearrangement uses TRBV7-9 and TRBJ1-1; D is uncertain. There are 13 residues in the CDR3. V was trimmed by 5 bases and J by 0 bases, leaving 7 bases between them. From germline, CDR1 is SEHNR and CDR2 FQNEAQ (reference sequence). CDR3 nucleotide sequence: TGTGCCAGCAGCGCGGCCCTGAACACTGAAGCTTTCTTT. It codes for CASSAALNTEAFF.